This record concerns one T cell receptor beta chain sequence. Germline assignment: CDR1 SNHLY and CDR2 FYNNEI. The CDR3 consists of 16 residues. The junction had 14 bases not matched to a gene; V was cut back by 8 bases and J by 4 bases. The sample originates from a study of T cell responses to AZD1222 COVID-19 vaccine. TCRdb's table, derived via immunoSEQ multiplex PCR, lists solely in-frame clones and lacks some. This sample has around 87,000 clones, with approximately 84% found just once. The chain joins TRBV2 to TRBJ1-1; the match to TRBD1 covers 9 bases. Source: peripheral blood, taken on day 0 of AZD1222 vaccination. The TCR originated in an adult in good health. CDR3 protein: CASRSGDRALGTEAFF. The CDR3 DNA sequence: TGTGCCAGCCGAAGTGGGGACAGGGCGTTGGGCACTGAAGCTTTCTTT.